This entry features one T cell receptor beta chain sequence. Its antigen is not known. The repertoire was sequenced with immunoSEQ multiplex PCR; TCRdb's copy has only in-frame clones and lacks some. The sample has about 98,000 clones; 70% to 90% are singletons. This entry comes from a study of radiotherapy plus CTLA-4 blockade in lung cancer. Across the whole study: Across the patients, objective responses occurred in approximately 19%, and disease control in 30% to 35%.

Germline CDR1 LNHDA, CDR2 SQIVND (reference sequence). CDR3 length equals 15 residues. Findings and caveats of the study: Radiotherapy with ipilimumab was followed by blood expansion of tumor-derived clones. How blood T cell clones changed early, along with interferon-beta, reportedly forecast response best.

Focal radiation plus CTLA-4 blockade with ipilimumab was given to patients with chemo-refractory metastatic non-small-cell lung cancer. The genes are TRBV19 and TRBJ1-2, with D hard to call. Material: peripheral blood, obtained from a patient treated with radiotherapy plus ipilimumab. The clonotype comes from a human donor with non-small cell lung cancer that progressed on radiotherapy plus ipilimumab. CDR3 nucleotides: TGTGGCACAAAAATGCGGGCAGGCAACTATGCTGGCTACACCTTC. Encoded protein: CGTKMRAGNYAGYTF.